These T cell receptor beta chains were read from a single sample in a study of T cell responses to AZD1222 COVID-19 vaccine. Method: immunoSEQ multiplex PCR; TCRdb's copy keeps in-frame clones and lacks some. The sample carries about 140,000 clones, roughly 92% recorded once. Sequences were derived from peripheral blood, sampled on day 0 of AZD1222 vaccination. The receptors come from an adult in good health. CDR3s include the opening cysteine and the closing phenylalanine or tryptophan. Each record gives: J gene, D gene, CDR3 length, clone size, V gene, CDR3 protein, CDR3 DNA. The D gene is left open where the match is weak. Some rows have no size entry. The others give once, few or many, or a class for an expanded clone.

>TRBJ2-1|NA|15|once|TRBV4-1
CASSQDPSSYNEQFF
TGCGCCAGCAGCCAAGACCCGAGCTCCTACAATGAGCAGTTCTTC
>TRBJ1-5|TRBD1|15|NA|TRBV7-8
CASSDDRVFNQPQHF
TGTGCCAGCAGCGATGACAGGGTGTTCAATCAGCCCCAGCATTTT
>TRBJ2-7|NA|13|NA|TRBV19
CASSIQESYEQYF
TGTGCCAGTAGTATACAGGAGTCCTACGAGCAGTACTTC
>TRBJ1-4|NA|13|NA|TRBV28
CASNREGNEKLFF
TGTGCCAGCAACAGGGAGGGTAATGAAAAACTGTTTTTT
>TRBJ2-7|NA|14|many|TRBV28
CASSSPDGPYEQYF
TGTGCCAGCAGTTCCCCGGACGGGCCCTACGAGCAGTACTTC
>TRBJ2-5|TRBD2|15|once|TRBV19
CASSHTWEGLETQYF
TGTGCCAGTAGTCATACATGGGAGGGACTGGAGACCCAGTACTTC
>TRBJ2-7|NA|19|NA|TRBV28
CASKWGLARTKNLFYEQYF
TGTGCCAGCAAGTGGGGGCTAGCGAGAACCAAGAACCTCTTCTACGAGCAGTACTTC
>TRBJ1-5|NA|15|NA|TRBV7-2
CASSSALSGSQPQHF
TGTGCCAGCAGCTCAGCGCTCAGCGGGAGTCAGCCCCAGCATTTT
>TRBJ2-5|NA|14|NA|TRBV7-2
CASSLGVVQETQYF
TGTGCCAGCAGCTTAGGAGTGGTCCAAGAGACCCAGTACTTC
>TRBJ1-6|NA|15|NA|TRBV27
CASSLTVISNSPLHF
TGTGCCAGCAGCCTGACAGTTATTTCTAATTCACCCCTCCACTTT
>TRBJ2-5|TRBD1|16|NA|TRBV5-5
CASSLPGTGTRMAQYF
TGTGCCAGCAGCTTACCGGGGACAGGCACTAGGATGGCCCAGTACTTC
>TRBJ2-6|NA|18|once|TRBV4-1
CASSQGLARGSGANVLTF
TGCGCCAGCAGCCAAGGTTTGGCCAGGGGCTCTGGGGCCAACGTCCTGACTTTC
>TRBJ2-1|NA|14|NA|TRBV27
CASSYREPYNEQFF
TGTGCCAGCAGTTACAGGGAGCCCTACAATGAGCAGTTCTTC
>TRBJ1-3|NA|16|once|TRBV6-5
CASSYSQQLSGNTIYF
TGTGCCAGCAGTTACTCGCAACAGCTCTCTGGAAACACCATATATTTT
>TRBJ1-1|TRBD1|16|NA|TRBV9
CASSQGQGPLITEAFF
TGTGCCAGCAGCCAGGGACAGGGACCACTTATCACTGAAGCTTTCTTT
>TRBJ1-6|NA|15|NA|TRBV18
CASSPRLGPDSPLHF
TGTGCCAGCTCACCACGTCTGGGACCAGATTCACCCCTCCACTTT
>TRBJ2-7|TRBD2|15|NA|TRBV6-6
CASSYSTSGRNEQYF
TGTGCCAGCAGTTACTCAACTAGCGGGAGGAACGAGCAGTACTTC
>TRBJ2-1|NA|11|NA|TRBV19
CASGGWGEQFF
TGTGCCAGTGGGGGATGGGGCGAGCAGTTCTTC
>TRBJ1-1|NA|13|NA|TRBV4-1
CASSQAGNTEAFF
TGCGCCAGCAGCCAAGCAGGGAACACTGAAGCTTTCTTT
>TRBJ1-4|NA|14|NA|TRBV10-3
CAISEGGANEKLFF
TGTGCCATCAGTGAAGGTGGGGCTAATGAAAAACTGTTTTTT
>TRBJ2-3|TRBD1|14|NA|TRBV19
CASLSTGGPDTQYF
TGTGCCAGCCTATCGACAGGGGGCCCAGATACGCAGTATTTT
>TRBJ1-1|NA|14|NA|TRBV19
CASSIVAWNTEAFF
TGTGCCAGTAGTATAGTGGCGTGGAACACTGAAGCTTTCTTT
>TRBJ1-1|NA|14|NA|TRBV18
CASSPPPGNTEAFF
TGTGCCAGCTCACCACCCCCCGGGAACACTGAAGCTTTCTTT